This TCR beta chain was recorded in a study of T cells in Graves' hyperthyroidism and ophthalmopathy. Turning to the study itself: Peripheral blood sampling occurred at initial diagnosis, before any treatment.

Broader study findings: A model of 13 V-J features distinguished ophthalmopathy from stable hyperthyroidism.

This clonotype has a handful of counts. Its antigen remains unidentified. TCR beta CDR3 sequences were amplified from RNA transcripts. HTBI primers were employed in a first-round RT-PCR of the TCR CDR3. TCRdb re-derived calls from the multiplex PCR reads in MiXCR, one entry per CDR3 protein. Found here are around 720,000 distinct CDR3 sequences, just over 35% of them singletons; the top ten hold around 31%. This CDR3 comprises 14 residues. Germline CDR1 reads MNHEY; CDR2 reads SVGAGI. The V end lost 4 bases, the J end lost 7 bases, and 16 bases lay between the germline ends. The V and J genes are TRBV6-5 and TRBJ1-2; the D is unclear. Material: blood. The receptor was derived from a woman aged 35 to 49 with Graves' hyperthyroidism. CDR3 DNA: TGTGCCAGCAGTTTATCGCTTTGGGGTGGTGGCTACACCTTC. Amino acids: CASSLSLWGGGYTF.